This T cell receptor (beta chain) was documented in a study of T-cell reconstitution after alpha-beta-depleted transplantation in children listed by TCRdb under 2016. Describing the broader study: T-cell immune reconstitution after TCRalphabeta/CD19-depleted allogeneic hematopoietic cell transplantation in children was quantitatively tracked in the study by means of TCR repertoire profiling.

The treatment or condition label for this specimen denotes: allogeneic hematopoietic cell transplantation with graft depleted of TCRalphabeta T cells and CD19 B cells. The children who served as transplant recipients had been given grafts of TCRalphabeta/CD19-depleted allogeneic hematopoietic cells. From the germline V gene, CDR1 is WSHSY and CDR2 is SAAADI. V is reduced by 4 bases and J by 0 bases, leaving a spacing of 7 bases between them. Its CDR3 holds 14 amino acids, cysteine through phenylalanine. The read is trimmed to its CDR3 DNA, 42 bases read in frame from base 1. Study-level results and caveats: Over subsequent months, a decline in hyperexpanded clone frequencies was noted, and after one year, T-cell counts and TCRbeta diversity were mostly ascribed to newly produced T cells. The high TCRbeta diversity at day 60 in some patients was ascribed to recipient T cells and intrathymic progenitors that had survived conditioning. The apparently early alphabetaT-cell count recovery about two months after transplant was reportedly dependent on only several hundred rapidly expanded clones derived from non-depleted graft cells.

The library came from PCR. TCRdb lists the instrument as Illumina HiSeq 2500. TCR library preparation used molecular barcoding, with unique molecular identifiers applied to normalize quantification of the TCRbeta repertoire. TCRdb passed the public sequencing reads through fastp at Q25 and MiXCR, retaining productive beta sequences. Under each unique CDR3 protein, matching rows form one entry showing the most common genes and DNA. The sample records hundreds of thousands of distinct CDR3 sequences, about 23% of which are singletons. Roughly 2.7% of the sample is held by the ten biggest clonotypes. Comment on this clonotype: It has no known antigen specificity. The input lacks base qualities; no much larger clone sits a single base away.

The V and J segments used are TRBV10-2 and TRBJ2-1; the D gene cannot be named for sure. The origin of this receptor is a girl aged 2-10 years with Fanconi anemia, due to receive a stem cell transplant. Sequenced material: PBMCs, taken before TCRalphabeta/CD19-depleted stem cell transplant. CDR3 sequence: CASSVLGSYNEQFF. The nucleotide sequence reads as follows: TGCGCCAGCAGTGTGTTAGGCTCCTACAATGAGCAGTTCTTC.